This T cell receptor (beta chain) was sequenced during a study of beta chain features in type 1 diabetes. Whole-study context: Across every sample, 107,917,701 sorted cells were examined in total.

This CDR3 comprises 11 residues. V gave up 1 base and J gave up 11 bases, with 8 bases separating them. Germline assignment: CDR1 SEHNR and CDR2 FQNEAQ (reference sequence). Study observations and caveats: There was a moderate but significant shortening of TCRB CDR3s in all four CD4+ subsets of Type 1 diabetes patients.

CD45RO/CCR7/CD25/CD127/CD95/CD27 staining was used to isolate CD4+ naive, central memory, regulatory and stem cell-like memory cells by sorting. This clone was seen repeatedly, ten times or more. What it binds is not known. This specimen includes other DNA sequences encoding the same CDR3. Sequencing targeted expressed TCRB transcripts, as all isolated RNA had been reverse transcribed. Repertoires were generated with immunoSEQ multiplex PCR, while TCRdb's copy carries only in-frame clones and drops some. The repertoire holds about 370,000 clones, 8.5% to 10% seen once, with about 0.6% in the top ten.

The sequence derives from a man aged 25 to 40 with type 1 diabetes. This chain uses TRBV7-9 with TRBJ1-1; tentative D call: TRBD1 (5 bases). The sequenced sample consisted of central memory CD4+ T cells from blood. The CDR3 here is CASSLGGGAFF. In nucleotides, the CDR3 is TGTGCCAGCAGCTTAGGTGGGGGGGCTTTCTTT.